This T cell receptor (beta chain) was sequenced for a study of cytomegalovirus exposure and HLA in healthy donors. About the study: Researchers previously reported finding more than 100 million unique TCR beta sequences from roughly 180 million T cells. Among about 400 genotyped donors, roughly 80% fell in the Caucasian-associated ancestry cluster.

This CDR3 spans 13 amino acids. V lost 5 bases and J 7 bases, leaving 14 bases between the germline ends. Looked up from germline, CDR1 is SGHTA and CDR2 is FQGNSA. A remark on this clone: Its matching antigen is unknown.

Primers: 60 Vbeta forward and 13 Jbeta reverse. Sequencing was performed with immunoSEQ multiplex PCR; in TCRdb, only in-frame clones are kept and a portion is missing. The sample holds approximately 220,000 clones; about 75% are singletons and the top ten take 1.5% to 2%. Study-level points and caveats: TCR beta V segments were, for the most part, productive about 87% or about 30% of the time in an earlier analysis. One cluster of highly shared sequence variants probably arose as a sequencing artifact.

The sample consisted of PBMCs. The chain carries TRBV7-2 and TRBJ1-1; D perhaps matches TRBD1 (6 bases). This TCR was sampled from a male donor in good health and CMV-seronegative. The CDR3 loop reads CASSPRDTIEAFF. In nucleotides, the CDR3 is TGTGCCAGCAGCCCTCGGGACACAATTGAAGCTTTCTTT.